One sample yielded the 12 T cell receptor beta chains listed below, sequenced in a study of OX40 agonist ivuxolimab in advanced cancers. The protocol was immunoSEQ multiplex PCR, while the TCRdb copy is restricted to in-frame clones and leaves out a portion. Of 91,000 or so clones in the sample, approximately 93% were seen once. Sequencing was performed on CD4+ or CD8+ T cells sorted from blood, taken in a trial of the OX40 agonist ivuxolimab. The receptors were gathered from an adult with an advanced solid tumor such as melanoma, head and neck, liver or kidney cancer.

This clone was detected only once. The chain employs TRBV28 and TRBJ1-4, with 7 bases lining up with TRBD1. Germline V gives CDR1 MDHEN, CDR2 SYDVKM. The junction had 7 bases not matched to a gene; V was cut back by 5 bases and J by 4 bases. This CDR3 has 15 amino acids. The CDR3 protein is CASSTQGWGNEKLFF. The CDR3 nucleotides read TGTGCCAGCAGTACACAGGGGTGGGGTAATGAAAAACTGTTTTTT.

The gene calls are TRBV6-4 and TRBJ1-2; tentative D call: TRBD1 (5 bases). CDR3 size: 13 residues. Trimming cost V 6 bases and J 6 bases, with 14 bases left between them. Germline V CDR1 and CDR2: MRHNA, SNTAGT. For the CDR3, the DNA is TGTGCCAGCAGGGATACGACAGCAAATGGCTACACCTTC. It translates to CASRDTTANGYTF.

This sequence joins TRBV20-1 and TRBJ2-7; perhaps D is TRBD1 or TRBD2 (5 bases each). The germline V and J ends were trimmed by 7 bases and 6 bases, with 13 bases remaining between them. CDR1 DFQATT and CDR2 SNEGSKA come from the germline V gene (reference sequence). CDR3 length equals 11 residues. The CDR3 here is CSGSGAGEQYF. The CDR3 DNA follows: TGCAGTGGAAGTGGGGCGGGCGAGCAGTACTTC.

The CDR3 bases are TGTGCCAGCACACCGCGGCAGGGGGTCTACGAGCAGTACTTC. Translation: CASTPRQGVYEQYF. The chain links TRBV6-1 to TRBJ2-7, with 7 bases that match TRBD1. Trimming took 7 bases from V and 3 from J; bases not matched to a gene: 9. The CDR3 length is 14 residues. From germline, CDR1 is MNHNS and CDR2 SASEGT.

The chain employs TRBV5-4 and TRBJ2-1; 9 nucleotides line up with TRBD2. The CDR3 spans 18 residues. The junction had 15 bases not matched to a gene; V was cut back by 4 bases and J by 4 bases. Germline CDR1 SGHNT, CDR2 YYREEE (reference sequence). CDR3 region: CASSDSTFGAGGYNEQFF. CDR3 nucleotides: TGTGCCAGCAGCGATAGCACCTTCGGGGCGGGAGGGTACAATGAGCAGTTCTTC.

The rearrangement uses TRBV7-8 and TRBJ2-5; the D is unclear. Germline V lookup: CDR1 SGHVS, CDR2 FQNEAQ. V was shortened by 1 base and J by 5 bases, with 8 bases between the two germline ends. The CDR3 loop spans 13 amino acids. This chain's CDR3 is CASSLERGETQYF. Written as DNA, the CDR3 is TGTGCCAGCAGCTTAGAGCGTGGGGAGACCCAGTACTTC.

The CDR3 region is CASSLAELAGDEQFF. CDR3 coding DNA: TGCGCCAGCAGCTTGGCCGAACTAGCGGGAGATGAGCAGTTCTTC. The chain combines TRBV5-1 with TRBJ2-1; 11 bases agree with TRBD2. CDR1 SGHRS and CDR2 YFSETQ come from the germline V gene. CDR3 length: 15 residues. The V segment lost 0 bases and the J segment 8 bases; nucleotides outside the gene matches: 4.

The chain has TRBV11-2 and TRBJ2-4, with TRBD2 matching 11 bases. This CDR3 region has 19 residues. V lost 3 bases and J lost 0; bases outside the gene matches: 10. Germline V lookup: CDR1 SGHAT, CDR2 FQNNGV. This CDR3 reads CASSFPSGGLAIAKNIQYF. CDR3 DNA sequence: TGTGCCAGCAGCTTCCCTAGCGGGGGGTTAGCTATAGCCAAAAACATTCAGTACTTC.

The V and J genes are TRBV25-1 and TRBJ1-2, with a weak D call TRBD1 (5 bases). V lost 8 bases and J lost 4, with 14 bases in between. There are 13 residues in the CDR3. The germline V gene has CDR1 MGHDK and CDR2 SYGVNS. DNA for the CDR3: TGTGCCAGCGCCCCAGCTGGGGGCTATGGCTACACCTTC. Translated: CASAPAGGYGYTF.

The rearrangement uses TRBV28 and TRBJ2-4; TRBD2 aligns across 7 bases. The length of the CDR3 is 13 residues. Germline assignment: CDR1 MDHEN and CDR2 SYDVKM. V shed 2 bases, J shed 5 bases, and the junction held 0 bases outside the gene matches. The CDR3 loop is CASSLGGENIQYF. In DNA form, the CDR3 reads TGTGCCAGCAGTTTAGGGGGGGAAAACATTCAGTACTTC.

The rearrangement uses TRBV7-2 and TRBJ2-1, with 9 bases that match TRBD1. The CDR3 spans 18 residues. In germline, CDR1 is SGHTA, CDR2 FQGNSA. V dropped 2 bases and J dropped 0; count of bases not matched to a gene: 8. CDR3 nucleotide sequence: TGTGCCAGCAGCTTACGGAACAGGGGGCCCAGCTCCTACAATGAGCAGTTCTTC. As protein: CASSLRNRGPSSYNEQFF. Together with reference TRBV7-2 and TRBJ2-1, the CDR3 gives the full variable domain: GAGVSQSPSNKVTEKGKDVELRCDPISGHTALYWYRQSLGQGLEFLIYFQGNSAPDKSGLPSDRFSAERTGGSVSTLTIQRTQQEDSAVYLCASSLRNRGPSSYNEQFFGPGTRLTVL.

The chain carries TRBV6-5 and TRBJ1-4; unclear D gene. The V gene's germline CDR1 is MNHEY and CDR2 SVGAGI. Trimming stripped 3 bases from V and 8 bases from J, with 7 bases between. This CDR3 is built from 12 residues. The CDR3 loop is CASSYWGEKLFF. CDR3 coding DNA: TGTGCCAGCAGTTATTGGGGAGAAAAACTGTTTTTT.